This T cell receptor (beta chain) came from a study of blood T cell repertoires in COVID-19. For the study at large: COVID-19 samples, acute and convalescent, were from the United States, Italy and Spain. PBMCs, B-cell-depleted T cells, or T cells were the source of the cDNA or gDNA that made up the material.

Authors' analysis steps: Reference gene primer amplification gave nucleated cell count estimates. The repertoire was sequenced with immunoSEQ multiplex PCR; TCRdb's copy has only in-frame clones and lacks some. V and J calls and clone size are given by that table; D and trimming were obtained from the DNA. In the table there are about 180,000 clones, about 88% of which are singletons. The CDR3 length is 15 residues. The germline V and J ends were trimmed by 2 bases and 0 bases, with 9 bases remaining between them. CDR1 SGHNT and CDR2 YENEEA come from the germline V gene. This receptor was obtained from a woman under 40 with active or convalescent COVID-19. The material sequenced was peripheral blood. The chain recombines TRBV11-3 with TRBJ2-3; D might be TRBD1 (5 bases). CDR3 residues: CASSLFTGSTDTQYF. The CDR3 DNA sequence: TGTGCCAGCAGCTTATTTACAGGCAGCACAGATACGCAGTATTTT.